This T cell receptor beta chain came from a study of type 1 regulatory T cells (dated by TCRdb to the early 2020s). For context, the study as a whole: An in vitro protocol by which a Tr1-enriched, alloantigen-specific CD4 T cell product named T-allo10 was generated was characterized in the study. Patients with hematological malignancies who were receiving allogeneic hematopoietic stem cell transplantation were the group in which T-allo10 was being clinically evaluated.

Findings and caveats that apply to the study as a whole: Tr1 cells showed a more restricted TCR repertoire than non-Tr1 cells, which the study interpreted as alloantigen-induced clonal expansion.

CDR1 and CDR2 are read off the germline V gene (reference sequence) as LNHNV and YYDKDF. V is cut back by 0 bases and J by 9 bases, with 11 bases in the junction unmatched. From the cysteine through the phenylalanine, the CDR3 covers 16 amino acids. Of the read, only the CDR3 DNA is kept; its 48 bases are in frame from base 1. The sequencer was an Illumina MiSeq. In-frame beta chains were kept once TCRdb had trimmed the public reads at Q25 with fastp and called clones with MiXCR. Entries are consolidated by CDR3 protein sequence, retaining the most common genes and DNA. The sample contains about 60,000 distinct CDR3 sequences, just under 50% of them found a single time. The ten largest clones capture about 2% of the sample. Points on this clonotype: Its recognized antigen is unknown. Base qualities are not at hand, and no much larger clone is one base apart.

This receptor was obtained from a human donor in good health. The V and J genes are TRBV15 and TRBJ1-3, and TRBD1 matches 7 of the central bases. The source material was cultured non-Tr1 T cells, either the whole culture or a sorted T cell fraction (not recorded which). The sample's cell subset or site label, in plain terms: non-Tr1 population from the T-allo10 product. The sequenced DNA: TGTGCCACCAGCAGAGATTACCCAGGACAGGCCTCCACCATATATTTT. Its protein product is CATSRDYPGQASTIYF.